The 5 T cell receptor beta chains reported below all come from one sample, sequenced in a study of blood T cell repertoires in COVID-19. Assay used: immunoSEQ multiplex PCR; TCRdb lists only in-frame clones, some missing. The data contain some 150,000 clones, roughly 85% of them singletons. Sequenced sample: PBMCs or T cells enriched from blood (not recorded which). The receptors come from a man aged 50 or older who had recovered from COVID-19.

The gene calls are TRBV6-6 and TRBJ1-5; unclear D gene. Germline CDR1 reads MNHNY; CDR2 reads SVGAGI (reference sequence). The CDR3 has 13 residues. Trimming shortened V by 6 bases and J by 0 bases, and 6 bases separated the two germline ends. CDR3 in DNA: TGTGCCAGCAGAGCGATTAGCAATCAGCCCCAGCATTTT. Its translation: CASRAISNQPQHF.

Worth noting for this clone: Other DNA sequences in this sample translate to the same CDR3. This sequence joins TRBV7-3 and TRBJ1-2, with a tentative D call TRBD1 (5 bases). CDR3 length: 14 residues. Germline V lookup: CDR1 SGHTA, CDR2 FQGTGA. The germline V and J ends were trimmed by 0 bases and 2 bases, with 7 bases remaining between them. The CDR3: CASSLTQGNYGYTF. The CDR3 nucleotides read TGTGCCAGCAGCTTAACCCAGGGAAACTATGGCTACACCTTC. Using reference TRBV7-3 and TRBJ1-2 for the parts outside the CDR3, the full variable domain is GAGVSQTPSNKVTEKGKYVELRCDPISGHTALYWYRQSLGQGPEFLIYFQGTGAADDSGLPNDRFFAVRPEGSVSTLKIQRTERGDSAVYLCASSLTQGNYGYTFGSGTRLTVV.

This clone has more than one count but fewer than ten. The J gene is TRBJ2-2, the V gene TRBV5-1, with TRBD1 matching over 8 bases. Germline V lookup: CDR1 SGHRS, CDR2 YFSETQ. The CDR3 extends over 14 amino acids. The trim removed 5 bases at V and 6 bases at J, leaving 6 bases unmatched. In nucleotides, the CDR3 is TGCGCCAGCAGGCCTCAGGGGGCCGCCGGGGAGCTGTTTTTT. Its protein is CASRPQGAAGELFF.

This clone was found a few times. The chain has TRBV19 and TRBJ1-2; D uncertain. Germline values: CDR1 LNHDA, CDR2 SQIVND (reference sequence). Trimming stripped 5 bases from V and 5 bases from J, with 9 bases between. CDR3 size: 12 residues. CDR3 in DNA: TGTGCCAGTAGTCTTCGCCTATATGGCTACACCTTC. It encodes CASSLRLYGYTF.

The chain is built from TRBV18 and TRBJ1-2; 8 positions agree with TRBD1. Trimming took 3 bases from V and 5 from J; bases not matched to a gene: 5. The V gene's germline CDR1 is KGHSH and CDR2 LQKENI. The CDR3 is 14 amino acids. CDR3 coding DNA: TGTGCCAGCTCACCGACAGGGGTAATTTATGGCTACACCTTC. Translating it yields CASSPTGVIYGYTF.